One and the same sample provided the 21 T cell receptor beta chains below, sequenced in a study of tumor-infiltrating lymphocytes in localized non-small cell lung cancer. Generated by immunoSEQ multiplex PCR, the TCRdb table keeps only in-frame clones and is missing some. The sample has tens of thousands of clones, roughly 71% seen once. The sequencing input was lung tumor tissue. The receptors here all came from a human donor with non-small cell lung cancer.

This clone was seen more than once but under ten times. The same CDR3 arises from other DNA sequences in this sample as well. The chain couples TRBV5-4 to TRBJ1-5, with D uncertain. This CDR3 has 13 amino acids. V was cut by 4 bases and J by 1 base, with 6 bases left in between. CDR1 is SGHNT and CDR2 is YYREEE in the germline V gene (reference sequence). For the CDR3, the DNA is TGTGCCAGCAGCCTGGACAGCAATCAGCCCCAGCATTTT. Its protein product is CASSLDSNQPQHF.

CDR3: CASSFLPGTGDNYGYTF. DNA for the CDR3: TGTGCCAGCAGCTTCCTACCCGGGACAGGGGATAACTATGGCTACACCTTC. The chain recombines TRBV7-9 with TRBJ1-2, with 10 bases that match TRBD1. Germline lookup yields CDR1 SEHNR and CDR2 FQNEAQ (reference sequence). The CDR3 length is 17 residues. The V segment lost 3 bases and the J segment 1 base; nucleotides outside the gene matches: 8.

The V call is TRBV15, the J call TRBJ2-2; D might be TRBD2 (5 bases). V dropped 8 bases and J dropped 4 bases, with 17 bases sitting between them. Germline CDR1 and CDR2: LNHNV and YYDKDF (reference sequence). The CDR3 loop spans 15 amino acids. The CDR3 loop reads CATSVGSPTTGELFF. CDR3 bases: TGTGCCACCTCGGTGGGGAGCCCGACCACCGGGGAGCTGTTTTTT.

The rearrangement links TRBV28 to TRBJ2-7; 11 bases align to TRBD2. Germline loops: CDR1 MDHEN, CDR2 SYDVKM. The CDR3 extends over 14 amino acids. V was clipped by 6 bases and J by 3 bases; unmatched bases: 4. The CDR3 loop is CASRSGTSGYEQYF. Here the CDR3 DNA reads TGTGCCAGCAGGTCCGGGACTAGCGGCTACGAGCAGTACTTC.

The chain is built from TRBV11-2 and TRBJ1-5; D is unresolved. Germline CDR1 reads SGHAT; CDR2 reads FQNNGV. This CDR3 is built from 14 residues. V was shortened by 1 base and J by 5 bases, with 9 bases between the two germline ends. The CDR3 region is CASSLASAYQPQHF. DNA for the CDR3: TGTGCCAGCAGCTTAGCCTCAGCTTATCAGCCCCAGCATTTT.

This clone was seen more than once but under ten times. The V gene is TRBV7-9, the J gene TRBJ1-2, with D tentatively TRBD1 (6 bases). V was pared by 1 base and J by 6 bases, with 12 bases between. The CDR3 totals 14 residues. Germline loops: CDR1 SEHNR, CDR2 FQNEAQ (reference sequence). CDR3 region: CASSLVGTPHGYTF. The CDR3 DNA is TGTGCCAGCAGCTTAGTGGGGACACCTCATGGCTACACCTTC.

This chain links TRBV29-1 with TRBJ1-2, with 7 nucleotides matching TRBD1. This CDR3 is built from 14 residues. CDR1 is SQVTM and CDR2 is ANQGSEA in the germline V gene. J was trimmed by 8 bases and V by 4 bases; bases with no gene match: 13. Here the CDR3 reads CSVAPRDRVRGYTF. DNA for the CDR3: TGCAGCGTTGCACCACGCGACAGGGTGCGGGGCTACACCTTC.

The chain has TRBV6-4 and TRBJ1-1; TRBD1 aligns across 7 bases. The germline gives CDR1 MRHNA, CDR2 SNTAGT. CDR3 length: 14 amino acids. Unmatched junction bases numbered 6, after V lost 4 bases and J lost 4 bases. The CDR3 nucleotides are TGTGCCAGCAGTGTAGTCGACAGGGCCACTGAAGCTTTCTTT. This translates into CASSVVDRATEAFF.

The chain recombines TRBV28 with TRBJ1-4; D is possibly TRBD1 (5 bases). CDR3 size: 16 residues. V was clipped by 5 bases and J by 4 bases, with 17 bases between them. Germline V gene data show CDR1 as MDHEN and CDR2 as SYDVKM. The CDR3 nucleotides read TGTGCCAGCAGTCCAAATAGAGACAGACTTAATGAAAAACTGTTTTTT. It specifies CASSPNRDRLNEKLFF.

The table lists this clone with a few counts. The chain is built from TRBV10-1 and TRBJ2-7, with D unclear. The CDR3 sequence is 15 residues long. Germline V gene data show CDR1 as WNHNN and CDR2 as SYGVQD (reference sequence). V lost 2 bases and J lost 1, with 12 bases in between. DNA of the CDR3: TGCGCCAGCAGTGAGGGGCAAGCTAATTCCTACGAGCAGTACTTC. Translation: CASSEGQANSYEQYF.

This clone was observed a single time. This chain connects TRBV7-9 to TRBJ2-2; D is undetermined. This CDR3 spans 14 amino acids. Trimming removed 6 bases from V and 6 bases from J, with 14 bases in between. CDR1 SEHNR and CDR2 FQNEAQ come from the germline V gene (reference sequence). The CDR3 protein is CASSGNPEAGELFF. Here the CDR3 DNA reads TGTGCCAGCAGTGGGAACCCTGAAGCCGGGGAGCTGTTTTTT.

The chain couples TRBV7-9 to TRBJ2-1, with D uncertain. Trimming took off 6 bases at V and 4 bases at J, with 10 bases between the two ends. The CDR3 runs 13 residues. Germline V lookup: CDR1 SEHNR, CDR2 FQNEAQ (reference sequence). This CDR3 is CASSFNPYNEQFF. DNA for the CDR3: TGTGCCAGCAGTTTTAACCCTTACAATGAGCAGTTCTTC.

There are many counts of this clone. V gene TRBV27 combines with J gene TRBJ2-4; 12 nucleotides agree with TRBD1. Losses at the gene ends were 5 bases for V and 7 bases for J; bases not matched to a gene: 9. From germline, CDR1 is MNHEY and CDR2 SMNVEV (reference sequence). CDR3 length: 16 residues. In nucleotides, the CDR3 is TGTGCCAGCAGTGGGGACAGGGGGCTCGGTGGGAACATTCAGTACTTC. As protein: CASSGDRGLGGNIQYF.

This clone was picked up a small number of times. The gene calls are TRBV2 and TRBJ2-2, with unresolved D. The CDR3 extends over 13 amino acids. Germline CDR1 is SNHLY and CDR2 is FYNNEI. The germline V and J ends were trimmed by 10 bases and 5 bases, with 14 bases remaining between them. CDR3 sequence reads: CATGEIRTGELFF. The DNA for the CDR3 is TGTGCCACCGGAGAGATACGGACCGGGGAGCTGTTTTTT.

This clone is a singleton in its sample. The chain couples TRBV27 to TRBJ2-5; 11 positions match TRBD2. J gave up 5 bases and V 5 bases, and 10 bases lay outside the gene matches. Germline V CDR1 and CDR2: MNHEY, SMNVEV (reference sequence). This CDR3 contains 16 residues. The CDR3 loop is CASSMLAGGRTETQYF. The CDR3 nucleotides read TGTGCCAGCAGTATGTTAGCGGGAGGGAGGACGGAGACCCAGTACTTC.

The chain is built from TRBV4-1 and TRBJ1-3; possible D gene TRBD1, 5 bases. Trimming shortened V by 1 base and J by 1 base, and 17 bases separated the two germline ends. Germline V gives CDR1 MGHRA, CDR2 YSYEKL. The CDR3 has 18 amino acids. CDR3 region: CASSQGRDLGQSGNTIYF. The CDR3 DNA is TGCGCCAGCAGCCAAGGGAGGGACTTAGGGCAATCTGGAAACACCATATATTTT.

J is TRBJ2-1 and V is TRBV30; maybe TRBD2 (6 bases). Trimming cost V 4 bases and J 3 bases, with 10 bases left between them. The CDR3 has 13 amino acids. From germline, CDR1 is GTSNPN and CDR2 SVGIG (reference sequence). The DNA of the CDR3 is TGTGCCTGGACCCGGGACTTCTACAATGAGCAGTTCTTC. It encodes CAWTRDFYNEQFF.

The rearrangement links TRBV5-6 to TRBJ2-5; D possibly uses TRBD1 or TRBD2 (5 bases each). V gave up 3 bases and J gave up 11 bases, with 23 bases separating them. The CDR3 is 15 residues long. The germline gives CDR1 SGHDT, CDR2 YYEEEE. The CDR3 sequence: CASSSRWDGPWEQYF. CDR3 coding DNA: TGTGCCAGCAGCTCTCGGTGGGACGGTCCCTGGGAGCAGTACTTC.

This chain uses TRBV5-1 with TRBJ1-2; TRBD1 might be the D (5 bases). Germline-derived CDR1 and CDR2 are SGHRS and YFSETQ. Trimming took off 0 bases at V and 6 bases at J, with 24 bases between the two ends. This CDR3 comprises 18 residues. This chain's CDR3 is CASSLAGTLLAGSNGYTF. The CDR3 bases are TGCGCCAGCAGCTTGGCAGGGACGCTTCTGGCGGGTTCTAATGGCTACACCTTC.

The J gene is TRBJ2-3, the V gene TRBV7-3; 8 positions match TRBD2. The germline V gene encodes CDR1 SGHTA and CDR2 FQGTGA. The V gene end was trimmed by 6 bases and the J gene end by 0 bases; junction bases not matched to a gene: 2. The CDR3 sequence is 14 residues long. Here the CDR3 DNA reads TGTGCCAGCAGTGCTAGCGGGAGCACAGATACGCAGTATTTT. Protein product: CASSASGSTDTQYF.

Sample share makes this clone medium-sized. The rearrangement uses TRBV5-1 and TRBJ2-7; TRBD1 agrees at 12 bases. Germline CDR1 SGHRS, CDR2 YFSETQ. The CDR3 loop spans 16 amino acids. V lost 3 bases to trimming and J lost 6 bases; unmatched junction nucleotides: 10. The CDR3 loop reads CASSSDPGTGGSEQYF. As DNA, the CDR3 is TGCGCCAGCAGCTCGGACCCCGGGACAGGGGGCTCCGAGCAGTACTTC.